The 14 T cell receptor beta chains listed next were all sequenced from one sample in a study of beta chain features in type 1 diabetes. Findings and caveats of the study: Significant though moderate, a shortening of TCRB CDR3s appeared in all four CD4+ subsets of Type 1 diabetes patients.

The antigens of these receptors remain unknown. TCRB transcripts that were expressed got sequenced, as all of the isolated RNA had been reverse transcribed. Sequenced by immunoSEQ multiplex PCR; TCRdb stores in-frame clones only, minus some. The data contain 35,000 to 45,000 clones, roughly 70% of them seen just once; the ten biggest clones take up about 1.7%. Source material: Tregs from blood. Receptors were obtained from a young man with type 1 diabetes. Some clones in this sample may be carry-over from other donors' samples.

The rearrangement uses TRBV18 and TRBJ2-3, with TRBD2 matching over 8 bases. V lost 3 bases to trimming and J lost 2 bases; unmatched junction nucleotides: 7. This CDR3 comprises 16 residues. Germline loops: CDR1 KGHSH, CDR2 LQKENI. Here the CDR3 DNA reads TGTGCCAGCTCACCTTCCGGCGGGGGGACCACAGATACGCAGTATTTT. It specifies CASSPSGGGTTDTQYF.

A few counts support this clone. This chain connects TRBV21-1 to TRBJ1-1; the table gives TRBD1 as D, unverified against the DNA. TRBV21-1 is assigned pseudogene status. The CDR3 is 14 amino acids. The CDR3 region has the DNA TGTGCCAGCAGCATCCAGACAGGGTTCACTGAAGCTTTCTTT. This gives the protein CASSIQTGFTEAFF.

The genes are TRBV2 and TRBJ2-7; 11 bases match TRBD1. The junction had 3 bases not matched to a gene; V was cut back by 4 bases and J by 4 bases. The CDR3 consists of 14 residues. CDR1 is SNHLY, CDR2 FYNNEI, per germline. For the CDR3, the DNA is TGTGCCAGCAGTGCGGACAGGGGGCAATACGAGCAGTACTTC. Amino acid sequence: CASSADRGQYEQYF.

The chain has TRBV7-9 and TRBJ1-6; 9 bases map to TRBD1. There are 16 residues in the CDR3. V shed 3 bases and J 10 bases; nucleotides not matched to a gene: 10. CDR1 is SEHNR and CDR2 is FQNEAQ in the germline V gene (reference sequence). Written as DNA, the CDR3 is TGTGCCAGCAGCTTTAGCGGGACAGGGAAATACTCACCCCTCCACTTT. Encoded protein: CASSFSGTGKYSPLHF. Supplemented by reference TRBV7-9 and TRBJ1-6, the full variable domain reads DTGVSQNPRHKITKRGQNVTFRCDPISEHNRLYWYRQTLGQGPEFLTYFQNEAQLEKSRLLSDRFSAERPKGSFSTLEIQRTEQGDSAMYLCASSFSGTGKYSPLHFGNGTRLTVT.

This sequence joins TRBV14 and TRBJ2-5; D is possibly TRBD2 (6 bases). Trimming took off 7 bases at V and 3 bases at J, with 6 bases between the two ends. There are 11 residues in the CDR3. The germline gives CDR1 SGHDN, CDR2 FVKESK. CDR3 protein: CASTGEETQYF. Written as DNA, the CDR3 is TGTGCCAGCACGGGGGAAGAGACCCAGTACTTC.

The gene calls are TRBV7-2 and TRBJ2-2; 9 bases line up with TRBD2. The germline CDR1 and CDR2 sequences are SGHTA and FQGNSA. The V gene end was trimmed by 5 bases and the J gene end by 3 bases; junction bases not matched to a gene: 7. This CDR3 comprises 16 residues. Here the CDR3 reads CASSTTSGRYTGELFF. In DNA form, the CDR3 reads TGTGCCAGCAGCACGACTAGCGGAAGATACACCGGGGAGCTGTTTTTT.

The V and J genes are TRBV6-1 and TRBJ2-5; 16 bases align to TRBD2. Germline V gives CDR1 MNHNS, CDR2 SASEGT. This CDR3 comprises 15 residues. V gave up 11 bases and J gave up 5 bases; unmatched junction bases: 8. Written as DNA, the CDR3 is TGTGCCGCTATGGGACTAGCGGGGGGGCTGGAGACCCAGTACTTC. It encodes CAAMGLAGGLETQYF.

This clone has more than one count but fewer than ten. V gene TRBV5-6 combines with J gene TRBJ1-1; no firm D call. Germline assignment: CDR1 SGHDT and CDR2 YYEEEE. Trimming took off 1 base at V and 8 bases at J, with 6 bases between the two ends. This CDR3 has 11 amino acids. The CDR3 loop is CASSLYREAFF. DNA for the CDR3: TGTGCCAGCAGCTTGTACAGAGAAGCTTTCTTT.

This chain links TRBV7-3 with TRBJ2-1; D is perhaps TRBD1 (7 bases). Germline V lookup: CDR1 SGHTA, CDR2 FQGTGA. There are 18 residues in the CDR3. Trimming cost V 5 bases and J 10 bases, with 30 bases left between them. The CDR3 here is CASSPRGPGGLPLDEQFF. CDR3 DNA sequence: TGTGCCAGCAGCCCAAGGGGCCCAGGGGGGCTTCCTTTGGACGAGCAGTTCTTC.

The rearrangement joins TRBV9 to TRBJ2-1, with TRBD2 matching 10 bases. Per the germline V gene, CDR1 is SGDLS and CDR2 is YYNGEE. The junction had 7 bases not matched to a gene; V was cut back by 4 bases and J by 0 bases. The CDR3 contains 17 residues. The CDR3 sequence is CASSTLAGAVSYNEQFF. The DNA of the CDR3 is TGTGCCAGCAGCACCCTAGCGGGGGCCGTCTCCTACAATGAGCAGTTCTTC.

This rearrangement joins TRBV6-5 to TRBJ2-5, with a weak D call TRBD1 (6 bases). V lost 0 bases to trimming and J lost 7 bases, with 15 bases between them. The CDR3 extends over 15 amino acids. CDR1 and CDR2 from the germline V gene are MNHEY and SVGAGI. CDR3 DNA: TGTGCCAGCAGTTACTCCCCAGGGGCCTCAGGGACCCAGTACTTC. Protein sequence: CASSYSPGASGTQYF.

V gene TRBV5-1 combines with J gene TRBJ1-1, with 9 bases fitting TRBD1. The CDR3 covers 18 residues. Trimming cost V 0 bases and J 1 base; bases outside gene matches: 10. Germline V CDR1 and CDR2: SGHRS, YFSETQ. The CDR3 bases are TGCGCCAGCAGCTTGGGGGGCGGACAGGGGCTCTGGAACACTGAAGCTTTCTTT. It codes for CASSLGGGQGLWNTEAFF.

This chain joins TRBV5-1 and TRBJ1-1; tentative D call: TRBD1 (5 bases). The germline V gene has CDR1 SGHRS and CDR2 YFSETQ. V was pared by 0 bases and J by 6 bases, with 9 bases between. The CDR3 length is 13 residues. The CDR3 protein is CASSLDRLSEAFF. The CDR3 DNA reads TGCGCCAGCAGCTTGGACAGGCTCTCTGAAGCTTTCTTT.

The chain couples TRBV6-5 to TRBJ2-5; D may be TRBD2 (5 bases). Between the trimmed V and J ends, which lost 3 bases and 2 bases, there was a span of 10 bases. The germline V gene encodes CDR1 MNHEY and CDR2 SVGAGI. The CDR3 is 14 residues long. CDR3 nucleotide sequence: TGTGCCAGCAGTTATAATGGACTGCAAGAGACCCAGTACTTC. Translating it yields CASSYNGLQETQYF.